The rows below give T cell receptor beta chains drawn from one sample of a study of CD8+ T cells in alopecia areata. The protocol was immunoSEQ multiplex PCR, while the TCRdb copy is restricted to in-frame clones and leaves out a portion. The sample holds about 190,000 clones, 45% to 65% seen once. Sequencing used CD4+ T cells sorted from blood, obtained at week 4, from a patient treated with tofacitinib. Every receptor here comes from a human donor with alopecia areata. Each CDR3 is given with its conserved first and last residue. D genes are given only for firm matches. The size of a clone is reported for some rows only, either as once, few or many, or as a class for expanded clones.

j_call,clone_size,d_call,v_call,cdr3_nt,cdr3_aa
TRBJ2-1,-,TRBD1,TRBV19,TGTGCCAGTAGTCACGACCGTCCCGGGACAGGTAGATCCTACAATGAGCAGTTCTTC,CASSHDRPGTGRSYNEQFF
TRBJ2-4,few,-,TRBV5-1,TGCGCCAGCAGCCAAGATGCGGCGCCCAAAAACATTCAGTACTTC,CASSQDAAPKNIQYF
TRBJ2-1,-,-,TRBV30,TGTGCCTGGAGTGTAGGGCTTATCAATGAGCAGTTCTTC,CAWSVGLINEQFF
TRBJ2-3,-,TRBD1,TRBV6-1,TGTGCCAGCAGTGCTACAGGGGGCCTCTCAGATACGCAGTATTTT,CASSATGGLSDTQYF
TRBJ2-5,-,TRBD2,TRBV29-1,TGCAGCGTTGGCCTAGCGGGAGGAGGGGAGACCCAGTACTTC,CSVGLAGGGETQYF
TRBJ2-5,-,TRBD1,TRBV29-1,TGCAGCGCCAGCCGGGACAGATACAAAGAGACCCAGTACTTC,CSASRDRYKETQYF
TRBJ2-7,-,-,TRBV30,TGTGCCTGGAGTGTAAACTACGAGCAGTACTTC,CAWSVNYEQYF
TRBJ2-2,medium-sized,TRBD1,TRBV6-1,TGTGCCACCACGCCGGACAGGGGACACACCGGGGAGCTGTTTTTT,CATTPDRGHTGELFF
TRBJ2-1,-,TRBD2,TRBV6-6,TGTGCCAGCAAGCTAGCGGCCTGGGACAATGAGCAGTTCTTC,CASKLAAWDNEQFF
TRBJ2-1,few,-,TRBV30,TGTGCCTGGACGCAACGAATGGGGGTATTTACTGAGCAGTTCTTC,CAWTQRMGVFTEQFF
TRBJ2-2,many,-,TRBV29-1,TGCAGCGTCGACTCAGGGCACACCGGGGAGCTGTTTTTT,CSVDSGHTGELFF
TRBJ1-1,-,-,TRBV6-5,TGTGCCAGCAGTTACCGACAGGCCCATGGTGGCACTGAAGCTTTCTTT,CASSYRQAHGGTEAFF
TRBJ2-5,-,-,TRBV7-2,TGTGCCAGCAGCTTAGGTCCGGAAGAGACCCAGTACTTC,CASSLGPEETQYF
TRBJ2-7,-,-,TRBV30,TGTGCCTGGAGTGTACGGGGAGTTTACGAGCAGTACTTC,CAWSVRGVYEQYF
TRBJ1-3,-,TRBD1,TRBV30,TGTGCCTGGAGTACCGGGACAGCAGGAAACACCATATATTTT,CAWSTGTAGNTIYF
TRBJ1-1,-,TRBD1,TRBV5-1,TGCGCCAGCAGCGCGCGGGACAGGGGAGCGGACACTGAAGCTTTCTTT,CASSARDRGADTEAFF
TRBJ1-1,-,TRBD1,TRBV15,TGTGCCACCAGCCCGCGGCCGGGACAGGCGAGGAACACTGAAGCTTTCTTT,CATSPRPGQARNTEAFF
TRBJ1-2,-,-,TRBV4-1,TGCGCCAGCAGCCCATTAGGGCGAGCTAACTATGGCTACACCTTC,CASSPLGRANYGYTF
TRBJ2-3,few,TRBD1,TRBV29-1,TGCAGCGTTAGGGACAGGGGTTGGTCAGATACGCAGTATTTT,CSVRDRGWSDTQYF
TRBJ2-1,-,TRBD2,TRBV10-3,TGTGCCATCAGGGGGACTAGTCACAATGAGCAGTTCTTC,CAIRGTSHNEQFF
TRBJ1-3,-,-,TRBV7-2,TGTGCCAGCAGCTTAGTCGCAGGGCCTGGAAACACCATATATTTT,CASSLVAGPGNTIYF
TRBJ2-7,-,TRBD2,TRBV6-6,TGTGCCAGCAGTCCCGCCGGGGGGAGCTACGAGCAGTACTTC,CASSPAGGSYEQYF
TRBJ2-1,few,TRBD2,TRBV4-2,TGTGCCAGCAGCCACCTAGCGGGCCCCGTGAATGAGCAGTTCTTC,CASSHLAGPVNEQFF
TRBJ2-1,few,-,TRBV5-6,TGTGCCAGCACCCTAGGACTACACAATGAGCAGTTCTTC,CASTLGLHNEQFF
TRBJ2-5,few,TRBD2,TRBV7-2,TGTGCCAGCAGCTTGGGACTAGCGGGAGGGGGAGAGACCCAGTACTTC,CASSLGLAGGGETQYF
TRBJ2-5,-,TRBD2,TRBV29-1,TGCAGCGTTGATCTAGCGGAAGAGACCCAGTACTTC,CSVDLAEETQYF
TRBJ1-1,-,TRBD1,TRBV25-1,TGTGCCAGCAGTTCGGGACAGGGGAGGGGAGCGAACACTGAAGCTTTCTTT,CASSSGQGRGANTEAFF
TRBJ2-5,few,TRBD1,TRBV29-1,TGCAGCGTTGCACAGGGGGGAGAGACCCAGTACTTC,CSVAQGGETQYF
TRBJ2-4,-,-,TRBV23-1,TGCGCCAGCAGTCAATCGGACATTCAGTACTTC,CASSQSDIQYF
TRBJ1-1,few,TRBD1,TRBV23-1,TGCGCCAGCAGTCCTGTCCCGGGACAGTTCGGAGCTTTCTTT,CASSPVPGQFGAFF
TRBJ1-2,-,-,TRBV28,TGTGCCAGCAGGTCGGACGTCTATGGCTACACCTTC,CASRSDVYGYTF
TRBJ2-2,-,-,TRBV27,TGTGCCAGCAGTTTATGGTCAGGGAACACCGGGGAGCTGTTTTTT,CASSLWSGNTGELFF
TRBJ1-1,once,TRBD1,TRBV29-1,TGCAGCGTTATAAGGGGGCAAGGCACTGAAGCTTTCTTT,CSVIRGQGTEAFF
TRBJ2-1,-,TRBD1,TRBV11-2,TGTGCCAGCAGCCAGAGACAGGGGGCAGGCAATGAGCAGTTCTTC,CASSQRQGAGNEQFF
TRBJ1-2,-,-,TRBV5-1,TGCGCCAGCAGCTTGCTCGGTTCGTCAGACTATGGCTACACCTTC,CASSLLGSSDYGYTF
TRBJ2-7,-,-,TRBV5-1,TGCGCCAGCAGCTTGACCTCAACCTACGAGCAGTACTTC,CASSLTSTYEQYF
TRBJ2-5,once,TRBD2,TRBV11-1,TGTGCCAGCAGCCCGACTAGCGGCCAAGAGACCCAGTACTTC,CASSPTSGQETQYF
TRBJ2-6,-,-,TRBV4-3,TGCGCCAGCGCCCTGGAGGACTCTGGGGCCAACGTCCTGACTTTC,CASALEDSGANVLTF
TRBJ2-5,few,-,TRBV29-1,TGCAGCGCCGGAGGGATCCAGGAGACCCAGTACTTC,CSAGGIQETQYF
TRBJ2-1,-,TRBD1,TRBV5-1,TGCGCCAGCAACCCAGTGACAGGGATTTGGATTGAGCAGTTCTTC,CASNPVTGIWIEQFF
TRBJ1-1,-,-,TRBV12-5,TGTGCTAGTGGTTTGGGCCGCGGTGAAGCTTTCTTT,CASGLGRGEAFF
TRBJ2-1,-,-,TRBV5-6,TGTGCCAGCAGCTTGGTTGTGGGTGAGCAGTTCTTC,CASSLVVGEQFF
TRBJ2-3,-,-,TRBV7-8,TGTGCCAGCAGCTCCTCAGATACGCAGTATTTT,CASSSSDTQYF
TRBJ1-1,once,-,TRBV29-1,TGCAGCGTTGAATCGGCACCTATGAACACTGAAGCTTTCTTT,CSVESAPMNTEAFF
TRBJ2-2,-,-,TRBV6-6,TGTGCCAGCAGTTACGGGGGGCCGTACACCGGGGAGCTGTTTTTT,CASSYGGPYTGELFF
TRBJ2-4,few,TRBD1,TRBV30,TGTGCCTGGCAGGACAGGCGAAAGGCCAAAAACATTCAGTACTTC,CAWQDRRKAKNIQYF
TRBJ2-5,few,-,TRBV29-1,TGCAGCGTTGCCCTCAGGGCACAAGAGACCCAGTACTTC,CSVALRAQETQYF
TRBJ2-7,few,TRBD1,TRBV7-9,TGTGCCAGCAGCCGCGGGACAGGGGGTTTCCACGAGCAGTACTTC,CASSRGTGGFHEQYF
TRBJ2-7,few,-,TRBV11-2,TGTGCCAGCAGCTTAGATACCTACGAGCAGTACTTC,CASSLDTYEQYF
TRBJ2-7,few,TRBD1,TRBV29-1,TGCAGCGTTGATGAAGGGACAGGTTCCCACGAGCAGTACTTC,CSVDEGTGSHEQYF
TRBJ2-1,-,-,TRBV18,TGTGCCAGCTCACCACCGTTAAGCTCCTACAATGAGCAGTTCTTC,CASSPPLSSYNEQFF
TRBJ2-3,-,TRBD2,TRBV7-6,TGTGCCAGTGCGGAGATCACTAGCGCCACCGATACGCAGTATTTT,CASAEITSATDTQYF
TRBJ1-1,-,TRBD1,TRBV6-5,TGTGCCAGCAGGGAAGCAGGGGGCACTGAAGCTTTCTTT,CASREAGGTEAFF
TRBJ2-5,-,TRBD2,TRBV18,TGTGCCAGCTCATTCAGACTAGCGGGAAACCAAGAGACCCAGTACTTC,CASSFRLAGNQETQYF
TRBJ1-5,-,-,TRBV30,TGTGCCGGGCCGGGGCGGCAGGAAGGTCAGCCCCAGCATTTT,CAGPGRQEGQPQHF
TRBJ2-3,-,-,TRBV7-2,TGTGCCAGCAGCTTAGCAGTGCGAGGGATTGCAGATACGCAGTATTTT,CASSLAVRGIADTQYF
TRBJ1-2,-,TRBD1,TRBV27,TGTGCCAGCAAACAGGGGAGGGGCTATGGCTACACCTTC,CASKQGRGYGYTF